The T cell receptor beta chain described here comes from a study of T cell changes during pregnancy in multiple sclerosis. The protocol was immunoSEQ multiplex PCR, while the TCRdb copy is restricted to in-frame clones and leaves out a portion. The sample shows 80,000 to 100,000 clones, 90% of them seen only once. The CDR3 totals 16 residues. With 0 bases removed from V and 0 bases from J, the gap between germline ends came to 11 bases. Germline lookup yields CDR1 MNHEY and CDR2 SVGAGI. The TCR originated in a female donor in good health, enrolled as a control in a pregnancy study. Sequenced here: peripheral blood, sampled in the second trimester of pregnancy. The V call is TRBV6-5, the J call TRBJ2-5; possibly TRBD1 for D (5 bases). The CDR3 DNA reads as TGTGCCAGCAGTTACTCCGTGGGGCAGTACCAAGAGACCCAGTACTTC. Translating gives CASSYSVGQYQETQYF.